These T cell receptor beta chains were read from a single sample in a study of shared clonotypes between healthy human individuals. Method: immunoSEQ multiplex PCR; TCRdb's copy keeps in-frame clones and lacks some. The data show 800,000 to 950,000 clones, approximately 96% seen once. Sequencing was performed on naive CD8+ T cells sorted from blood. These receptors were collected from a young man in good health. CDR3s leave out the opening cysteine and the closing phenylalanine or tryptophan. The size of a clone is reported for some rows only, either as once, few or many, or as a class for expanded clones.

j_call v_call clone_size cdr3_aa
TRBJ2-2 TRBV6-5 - ASSHQSYGELF
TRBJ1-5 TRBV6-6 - ASSLTDRDSNQPQH
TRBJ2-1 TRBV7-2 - ASSLGLAGRGDEQF
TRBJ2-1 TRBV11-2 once ASSRYGTPGGGEQF
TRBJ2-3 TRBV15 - ATRGSSRYTQY
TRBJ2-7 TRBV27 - ASSLGLAGLAYEQY
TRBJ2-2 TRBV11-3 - ASSDHRNTGELF
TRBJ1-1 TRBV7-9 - ASSSTPIFTNTEAF
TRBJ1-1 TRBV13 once ASSEGGNTEAF
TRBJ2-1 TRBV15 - ATSRDQGALNNEQF
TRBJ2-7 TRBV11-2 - ASSTGQGYEQY
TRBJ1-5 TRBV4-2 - ASSQETGLFQPQH
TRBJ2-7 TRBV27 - ASSLARGGAYEQY
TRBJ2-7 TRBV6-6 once ASSYNEDSYEQY
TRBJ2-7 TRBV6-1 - ASGPGGYEQY
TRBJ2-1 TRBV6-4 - ASSDSKGFEQF
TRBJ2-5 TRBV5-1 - ARPPGTDRGTQY
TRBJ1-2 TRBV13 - ASSTKGQYNYGYT
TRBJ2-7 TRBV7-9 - ASGGLHSYEQY
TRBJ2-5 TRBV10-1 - ASSERQGEKETQY
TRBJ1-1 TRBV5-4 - ASSRDLNTEAF
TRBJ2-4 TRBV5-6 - ASSHGQGRAKNIQY
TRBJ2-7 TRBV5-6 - ASSISSGSYEQY
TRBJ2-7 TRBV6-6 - ASGLAGMVYEQY
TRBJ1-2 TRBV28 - ASTLDRRHGYT
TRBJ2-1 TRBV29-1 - SVEGRRFGTSGSNEQF
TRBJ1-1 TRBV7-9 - ASSLAQGRTEAF